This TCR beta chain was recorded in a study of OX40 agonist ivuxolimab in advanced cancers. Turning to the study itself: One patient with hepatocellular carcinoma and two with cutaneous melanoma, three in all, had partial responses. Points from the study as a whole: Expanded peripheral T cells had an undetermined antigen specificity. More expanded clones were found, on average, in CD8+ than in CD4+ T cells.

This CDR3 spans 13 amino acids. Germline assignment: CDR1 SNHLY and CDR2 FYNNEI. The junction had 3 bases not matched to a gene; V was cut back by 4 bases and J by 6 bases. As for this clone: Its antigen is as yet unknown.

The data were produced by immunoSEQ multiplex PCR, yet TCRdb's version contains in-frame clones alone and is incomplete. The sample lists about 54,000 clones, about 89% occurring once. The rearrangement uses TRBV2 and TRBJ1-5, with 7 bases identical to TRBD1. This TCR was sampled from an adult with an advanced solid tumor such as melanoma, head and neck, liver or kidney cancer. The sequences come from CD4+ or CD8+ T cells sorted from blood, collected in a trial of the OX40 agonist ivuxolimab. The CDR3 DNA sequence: TGTGCCAGCAGTGGGACAGGCGGTCAGCCCCAGCATTTT. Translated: CASSGTGGQPQHF.